Shown below are 10 T cell receptor beta chains from a single sample sequenced in a study of naive and memory T cell subsets. Study-level results: Possibly reflecting memory cells re-expressing CD45RA, a few larger clonotypes occurred in naive repertoires, especially CD8.

Their recognized antigens are unknown. Two oligonucleotides, mixed equimolar, formed the beta constant-region primer covering TRBC1 and TRBC2. Four rounds of PCR amplified the ligated cDNA using nested alpha and beta constant-region primers plus SP2. A single record per CDR3 protein comes from TCRdb applying MiXCR to the UMI-ligation and nested PCR reads. The repertoire holds 120,000 to 150,000 distinct CDR3 sequences, with under 25% as singletons. Sequencing was done on a sample of naive CD4+ T cells from blood. These TCRs come from a human donor in good health.

The genes are TRBV6-5 and TRBJ2-3, with 10 nucleotides matching TRBD2. The CDR3 is 19 residues long. V gave up 5 bases and J gave up 7 bases; unmatched junction bases: 21. Looked up from germline, CDR1 is MNHEY and CDR2 is SVGAGI. The CDR3 is CASSRRRSGRVGRENTQYF. Written as DNA, the CDR3 is TGTGCCAGCAGTCGCCGTAGGAGCGGGAGGGTAGGCCGGGAGAATACGCAGTATTTT.

This clonotype was detected only a few times. J is TRBJ2-7 and V is TRBV6-5, with 9 bases identical to TRBD1. CDR1 is MNHEY and CDR2 is SVGAGI in the germline V gene. The CDR3 covers 14 residues. Losses at the gene ends were 6 bases for V and 9 bases for J; bases not matched to a gene: 12. In DNA, the CDR3 is TGTGCCAGCAGAAAAGGACAGGGGCTATGGGTGCAGTACTTC. Protein product: CASRKGQGLWVQYF.

The chain links TRBV15 to TRBJ1-1; D ambiguous. Trimming pared 0 bases from V and 3 bases from J, leaving 5 bases between. The CDR3 spans 13 residues. Germline-derived CDR1 and CDR2 are LNHNV and YYDKDF (reference sequence). The CDR3 reads CATSRDDDTEAFF. CDR3 DNA sequence: TGTGCCACCAGCAGAGATGACGACACTGAAGCTTTCTTT.

V usage is TRBV27 and J usage is TRBJ2-5, with 7 bases matching TRBD2. V lost 6 bases, J lost 8 bases, and 18 bases stayed unmatched. Per the germline V gene, CDR1 is MNHEY and CDR2 is SMNVEV (reference sequence). The CDR3 loop spans 16 amino acids. The CDR3 protein is CASSPSLASGYGTQYF. The CDR3 DNA is TGTGCCAGCAGCCCATCACTAGCGTCGGGGTATGGCACCCAGTACTTC.

In this sample, this clonotype turned up a few times. The J gene is TRBJ2-5, the V gene TRBV20-1; possible D gene TRBD1, 7 bases. The length of the CDR3 is 14 residues. Trimming shortened V by 5 bases and J by 4 bases, and 17 bases separated the two germline ends. The V gene's germline CDR1 is DFQATT and CDR2 SNEGSKA (reference sequence). CDR3 sequence: CSAGSIRGVETQYF. CDR3 DNA sequence: TGCAGTGCTGGAAGCATCAGGGGGGTAGAGACCCAGTACTTC.

This clonotype was observed a few times. V is TRBV28 and J is TRBJ1-1, with D hard to call. V lost 3 bases, J lost 0 bases, and 5 bases lay in between. This CDR3 region has 13 residues. Germline V lookup: CDR1 MDHEN, CDR2 SYDVKM. CDR3 amino acids: CASSFPMNTEAFF. CDR3 bases: TGTGCCAGCAGTTTCCCGATGAACACTGAAGCTTTCTTT.

This rearrangement joins TRBV7-9 to TRBJ1-1; possible D gene TRBD1, 5 bases. CDR1 is SEHNR, CDR2 FQNEAQ, per germline (reference sequence). The CDR3 covers 15 residues. V shed 5 bases and J shed 1 base, with 14 bases lying between them. For the CDR3, the DNA is TGTGCCAGCAGCCAGTCCGGGACGGGGAACACTGAAGCTTTCTTT. Its protein is CASSQSGTGNTEAFF.

The chain recombines TRBV27 with TRBJ2-7; TRBD1 or TRBD2 may be the D gene (6 bases each). The CDR3 sequence is 15 residues long. Germline CDR1 reads MNHEY; CDR2 reads SMNVEV (reference sequence). The V and J ends lost 1 base and 6 bases respectively, with 16 bases between them. The CDR3 region has the DNA TGTGCCAGCAGTTTATGGGGGGCCCGTTCACCCGAGCAGTACTTC. Protein sequence: CASSLWGARSPEQYF.

The chain has TRBV5-4 and TRBJ1-1; tentative D call: TRBD1 (5 bases). Trimming took off 1 base at V and 5 bases at J, with 18 bases between the two ends. Germline V gives CDR1 SGHNT, CDR2 YYREEE (reference sequence). The CDR3 totals 16 residues. The CDR3 is CASSLLGGIRGTEAFF. CDR3 nucleotides: TGTGCCAGCAGCTTGCTGGGGGGTATACGGGGAACTGAAGCTTTCTTT.

This clonotype occurred a few times. This chain links TRBV7-2 with TRBJ1-6; D ambiguous. Germline CDR1 SGHTA, CDR2 FQGNSA. The CDR3 is 13 residues long. The V end lost 5 bases, the J end lost 7 bases, and 9 bases lay between the germline ends. The CDR3 nucleotides are TGTGCCAGCAGCCCTGATCCCAATTCACCCCTCCACTTT. It encodes CASSPDPNSPLHF.